This TCR beta chain was obtained from a study of cytomegalovirus exposure and HLA in healthy donors. There are a few counts of this clone. PCR was performed using 60 Vbeta and 13 Jbeta primers. Only in-frame clones appear in the TCRdb table, and some are missing; sequencing was by immunoSEQ multiplex PCR. Here the sample spans some 120,000 clones, about 70% being singletons. CDR3 length: 13 amino acids. Trimming stripped 2 bases from V and 6 bases from J, with 5 bases between. The germline gives CDR1 SEHNR, CDR2 FQNEAQ (reference sequence). The chain joins TRBV7-9 to TRBJ2-6; the D is unclear. The clonotype originates from a man under 40 in good health and CMV-seropositive. Source material: PBMCs. The DNA for the CDR3 is TGTGCCAGCAGCTTACGGTCGGCCAACGTCCTGACTTTC. The encoded protein is CASSLRSANVLTF.